The 13 T cell receptor beta chains in this list originate from one sample, sequenced in a study of T cells in Graves' hyperthyroidism and ophthalmopathy. Amplified regions were TCR beta CDR3 sequences from RNA transcripts. With the HTBI primer set, the TCR CDR3 went through a first round of RT-PCR. TCRdb used MiXCR to reprocess the multiplex PCR reads, holding one entry per CDR3 protein. The sample has hundreds of thousands of distinct CDR3 sequences, 15% to 18% seen once. Material for sequencing was blood. These receptors all come from a woman between 18 and 29 years old with Graves' hyperthyroidism.

This clonotype was seen a handful of times. The chain recombines TRBV29-1 with TRBJ1-1, with D perhaps matching TRBD1 (5 bases). Germline lookup yields CDR1 SQVTM and CDR2 ANQGSEA. The CDR3 sequence is 14 residues long. V was shortened by 3 bases and J by 6 bases, with 17 bases between the two germline ends. The CDR3 loop reads CSVEEGWGFSEAFF. DNA for the CDR3: TGCAGCGTTGAGGAGGGGTGGGGGTTCTCTGAAGCTTTCTTT. The full variable domain, completed using reference TRBV29-1 and TRBJ1-1, is SAVISQKPSRDICQRGTSLTIQCQVDSQVTMMFWYRQQPGQSLTLIATANQGSEATYESGFVIDKFPISRPNLTFSTLTVSNMSPEDSSIYLCSVEEGWGFSEAFFGQGTRLTVV.

Note on this clonotype: One end of the junction varies from germline; a read error may be responsible. V usage is TRBV12-3 or TRBV12-4 and J usage is TRBJ2-1, with 15 positions matching TRBD2. The CDR3 has 17 residues. The CDR3 DNA reads TGTGCCAGCAGCGGACTAGCGGGAGGGAGCTCCCACAATGAGCAGTTCTTC. The encoded protein is CASSGLAGGSSHNEQFF.

The chain is built from TRBV10-3 and TRBJ2-6; TRBD1 matches at 8 bases. Germline V gene lookup returns CDR1 ENHRY and CDR2 SYGVKD. Unmatched junction bases numbered 7, after V lost 6 bases and J lost 0 bases. The CDR3 has 17 amino acids. Written as DNA, the CDR3 is TGTGCCATCAGCACCGGGACAGGAGCCTCTGGGGCCAACGTCCTGACTTTC. It is translated as CAISTGTGASGANVLTF.

The sample holds many counts of this clonotype. V is TRBV27 and J is TRBJ2-5; TRBD1 agrees at 7 bases. CDR1 MNHEY and CDR2 SMNVEV come from the germline V gene (reference sequence). V shed 8 bases and J 3 bases; nucleotides not matched to a gene: 12. This CDR3 spans 15 amino acids. The CDR3 region is CASSEQGKTKETQYF. The DNA of the CDR3 is TGTGCCAGCTCAGAACAGGGGAAAACCAAAGAGACCCAGTACTTC.

This clonotype was counted at least ten times. The chain links TRBV5-1 to TRBJ2-7; D is perhaps TRBD1 (6 bases). Germline values: CDR1 SGHRS, CDR2 YFSETQ. The V end was cut by 3 bases, the J end by 3 bases, with 10 bases between. CDR3 length: 13 amino acids. CDR3 residues: CASSWDTNYEQYF. The CDR3 DNA is TGCGCCAGCAGCTGGGACACCAACTACGAGCAGTACTTC. The variable domain in full, with the rest retrieved from reference TRBV5-1 and TRBJ2-7, is KAGVTQTPRYLIKTRGQQVTLSCSPISGHRSVSWYQQTPGQGLQFLFEYFSETQRNKGNFPGRFSGRQFSNSRSEMNVSTLELGDSALYLCASSWDTNYEQYFGPGTRLTVT.

The chain carries TRBV20-1 and TRBJ2-2, with D uncertain. V lost 2 bases and J lost 0, with 16 bases in between. The CDR3 loop spans 17 amino acids. CDR1 DFQATT and CDR2 SNEGSKA come from the germline V gene (reference sequence). The CDR3 coding sequence is TGCAGTGCTAGAAACTACCTTGAAACCGCGAACACCGGGGAGCTGTTTTTT. Its protein product is CSARNYLETANTGELFF.

The V and J genes are TRBV6-5 and TRBJ2-7, with a weak D call TRBD2 (6 bases). The length of the CDR3 is 15 residues. CDR1 is MNHEY and CDR2 is SVGAGI in the germline V gene. The germline V and J ends were trimmed by 0 bases and 0 bases, with 9 bases remaining between them. CDR3 bases: TGTGCCAGCAGTTACTCGAGGGACTTCTCCTACGAGCAGTACTTC. As protein: CASSYSRDFSYEQYF.

In its sample, this clonotype was seen a few times. An end of the junction does not agree with germline; a read error may underlie this. The chain recombines TRBV18 with TRBJ2-7; tentative D call: TRBD2 (6 bases). Germline-derived CDR1 and CDR2 are KGHSH and LQKENI. The CDR3 is 15 residues long. The CDR3 sequence: CASSPLFREDYEQYF. In DNA, the CDR3 is TGTGCCAGCTCCCCACTCTTCAGGGAGGACTACGAGCAGTACTTC.

This clonotype was detected many times. This chain links TRBV20-1 with TRBJ2-5; D uncertain. The germline CDR1 and CDR2 sequences are DFQATT and SNEGSKA (reference sequence). The CDR3 is 16 amino acids. Trimming removed 2 bases at V and 3 bases at J, with 19 bases between. The CDR3 spells CSARRLAEAIKETQYF. The CDR3 coding sequence is TGCAGTGCTAGAAGGTTGGCAGAGGCTATTAAAGAGACCCAGTACTTC.

This chain links TRBV4-1 with TRBJ1-6; no reliable D call. Deletions cut 0 bases from V and 7 bases from J, with 16 bases between. The CDR3 totals 17 residues. Germline values: CDR1 MGHRA, CDR2 YSYEKL. The CDR3 here is CASSQEVPGRPNSPLHF. In DNA form, the CDR3 reads TGCGCCAGCAGCCAAGAAGTGCCGGGTCGACCAAATTCACCCCTCCACTTT.

In its sample, this clonotype was seen many times. The chain recombines TRBV7-2 with TRBJ1-6, with 8 bases matching TRBD1. The CDR3 is 16 amino acids. Germline values: CDR1 SGHTA, CDR2 FQGNSA. Trimming removed 5 bases from V and 5 bases from J; junction bases left unmatched: 8. CDR3 coding DNA: TGTGCCAGCAGCGCATCCGGGACAGGAAATAATTCACCCCTCCACTTT. Its protein product is CASSASGTGNNSPLHF.

The J gene is TRBJ2-2, the V gene TRBV18, with 7 bases that match TRBD1. The J segment lost 3 bases and the V segment lost 3 bases, leaving 10 bases of the junction unmatched. The CDR3 has 17 residues. Per the germline V gene, CDR1 is KGHSH and CDR2 is LQKENI. CDR3 residues: CASSPKGQPFYTGELFF. The CDR3 region has the DNA TGTGCCAGCTCACCGAAGGGACAGCCATTCTACACCGGGGAGCTGTTTTTT.

This clonotype was counted ten times or more. The chain recombines TRBV3-1 with TRBJ2-7, with D uncertain. The V end was cut by 4 bases, the J end by 7 bases, with 17 bases between. The V gene's germline CDR1 is LGHDT and CDR2 YNNKEL (reference sequence). The CDR3 covers 14 residues. The DNA of the CDR3 is TGTGCCAGCAGCCCTCCCGGCACAGCTCGGGAGCAGTACTTC. Amino acid sequence: CASSPPGTAREQYF.